The T cell receptor beta chain under discussion was sequenced for a study of identical twins. With template switching, a universal primer site was added, and the cDNA carried unique molecular identifiers. TCRdb called the 5' RACE reads again in MiXCR, with one record for every CDR3 protein. The sample consists of 1.5 million to 2 million distinct CDR3 sequences, about 32% of them appearing once. There were only healthy Caucasians among the donors. The germline V and J ends were trimmed by 2 bases and 6 bases, with 12 bases remaining between them. Per germline, CDR1 SGHRS and CDR2 YFSETQ. CDR3 length: 13 amino acids.

The genes are TRBV5-1 and TRBJ2-7; the D gene is possibly TRBD2 (5 bases). The TCR comes from a newborn girl in good health. The sequenced material came from cord blood. The CDR3, as DNA: TGCGCCAGCAGCTTACGGACGGGATTCGAGCAGTACTTC. The encoded protein is CASSLRTGFEQYF.